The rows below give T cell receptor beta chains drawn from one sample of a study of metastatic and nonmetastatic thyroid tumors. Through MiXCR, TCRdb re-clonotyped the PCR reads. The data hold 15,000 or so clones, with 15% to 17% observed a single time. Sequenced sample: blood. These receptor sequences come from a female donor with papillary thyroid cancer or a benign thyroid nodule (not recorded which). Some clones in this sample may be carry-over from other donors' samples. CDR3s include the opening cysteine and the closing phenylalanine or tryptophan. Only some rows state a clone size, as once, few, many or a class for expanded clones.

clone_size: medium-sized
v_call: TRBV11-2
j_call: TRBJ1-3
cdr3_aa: CASSLRHSGNTIYF

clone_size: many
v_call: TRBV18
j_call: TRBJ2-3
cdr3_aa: CASSPDWDRGTDTQYF

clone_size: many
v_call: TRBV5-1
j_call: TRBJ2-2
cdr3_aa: CASSPKGLNTGELFF

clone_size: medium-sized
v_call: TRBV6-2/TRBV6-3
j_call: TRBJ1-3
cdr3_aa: CASRPGGSGSGNTIYF

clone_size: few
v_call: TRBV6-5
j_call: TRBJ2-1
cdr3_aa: CASSTVVRQGLGNEQFF

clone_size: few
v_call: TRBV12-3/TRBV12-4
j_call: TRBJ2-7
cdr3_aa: CASSLLDRGYDQYF

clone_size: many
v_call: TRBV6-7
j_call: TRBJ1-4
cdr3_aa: CASSYSRVSGRLNEKLFF

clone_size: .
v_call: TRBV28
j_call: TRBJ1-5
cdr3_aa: CASSLQYQPQHF

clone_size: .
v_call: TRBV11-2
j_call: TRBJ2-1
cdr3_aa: CASRGGGYNEQFF

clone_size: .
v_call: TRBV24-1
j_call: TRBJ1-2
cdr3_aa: CATSARDSYGYTF

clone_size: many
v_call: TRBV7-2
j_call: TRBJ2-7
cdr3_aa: CASRFTSGKGYEQYF

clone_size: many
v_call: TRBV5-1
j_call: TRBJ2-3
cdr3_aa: CASSLGQSTDTQYF

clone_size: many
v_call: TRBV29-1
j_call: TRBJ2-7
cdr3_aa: CSSTAGGEQYF

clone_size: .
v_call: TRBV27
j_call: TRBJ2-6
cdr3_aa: CASIVALWANVLTF

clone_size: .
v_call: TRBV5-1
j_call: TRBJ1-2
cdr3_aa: CASSSEWSWTGVSGYTF

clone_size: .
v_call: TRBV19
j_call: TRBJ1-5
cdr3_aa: CASSVFPGQGNQPQHF

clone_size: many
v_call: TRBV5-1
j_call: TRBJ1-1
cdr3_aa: CASATGGNTEAFF

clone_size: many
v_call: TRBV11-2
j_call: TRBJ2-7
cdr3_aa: CASSPGGTPSYEQYF

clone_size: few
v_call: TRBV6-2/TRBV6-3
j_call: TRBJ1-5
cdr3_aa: CASSYRKPGSHYQPQHF

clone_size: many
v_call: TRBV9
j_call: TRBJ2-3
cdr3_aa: CASSVRGDRGPDTQYF

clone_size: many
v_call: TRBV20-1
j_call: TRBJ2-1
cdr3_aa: CSARALVRAVHNEQFF

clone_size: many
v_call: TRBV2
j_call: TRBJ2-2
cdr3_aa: CASTGNSLLNTGELFF

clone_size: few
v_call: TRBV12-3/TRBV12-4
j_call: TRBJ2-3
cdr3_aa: CASSKLLAGGADTQYF

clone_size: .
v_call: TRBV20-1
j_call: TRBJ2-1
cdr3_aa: CSAPSWYNEQFF

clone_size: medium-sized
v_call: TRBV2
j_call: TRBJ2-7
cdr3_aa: CASSGLALSSYEQYF

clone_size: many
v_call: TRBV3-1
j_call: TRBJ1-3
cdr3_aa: CASSQGFSSGNTIYF

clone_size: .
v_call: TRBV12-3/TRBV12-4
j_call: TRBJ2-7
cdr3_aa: CATRGYGDEQYF

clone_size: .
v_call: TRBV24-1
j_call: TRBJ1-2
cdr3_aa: CATSDPQGKDYGYTF

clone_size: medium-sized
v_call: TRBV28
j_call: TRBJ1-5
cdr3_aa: CASRRGLTQPQHF

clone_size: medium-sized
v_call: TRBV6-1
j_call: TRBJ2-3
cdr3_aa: CASTPHRGLSTDTQYF

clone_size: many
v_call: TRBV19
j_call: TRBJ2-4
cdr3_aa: CASSMGERAKNIQYF

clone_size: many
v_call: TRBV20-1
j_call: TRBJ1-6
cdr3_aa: CSARGPPGTVNSPLHF

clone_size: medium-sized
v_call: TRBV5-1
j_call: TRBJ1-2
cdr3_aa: CASSRQREGFNYGYTF

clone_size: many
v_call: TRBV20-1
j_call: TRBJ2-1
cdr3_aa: CSARAGEYNEQFF

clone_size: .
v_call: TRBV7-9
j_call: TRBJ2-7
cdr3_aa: CASSLLGRAGEQYF

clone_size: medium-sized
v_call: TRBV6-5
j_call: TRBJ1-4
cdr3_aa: CASSYSGQGAEKLFF

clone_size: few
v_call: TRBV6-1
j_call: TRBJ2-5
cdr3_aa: CASSEAGGLDTQYF

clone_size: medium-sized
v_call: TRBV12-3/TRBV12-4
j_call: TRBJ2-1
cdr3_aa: CASRRTSGGYNEQFF

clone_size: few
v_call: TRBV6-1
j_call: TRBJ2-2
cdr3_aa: CASRQREGLSAGELFF

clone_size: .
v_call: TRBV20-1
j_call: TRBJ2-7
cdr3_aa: CSGLTGDAYEQYF

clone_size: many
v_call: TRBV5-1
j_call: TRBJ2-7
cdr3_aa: CASSLVVPSGGGYEQYF

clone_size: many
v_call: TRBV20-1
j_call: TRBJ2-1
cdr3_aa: CSARSGSTYNEQFF

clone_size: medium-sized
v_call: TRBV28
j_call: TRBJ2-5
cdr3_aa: CASSLEETQYF

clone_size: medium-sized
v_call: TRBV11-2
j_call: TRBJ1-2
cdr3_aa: CASSLGTGNDYGYTF

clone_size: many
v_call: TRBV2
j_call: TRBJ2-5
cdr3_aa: CASSGGQEGPTQYF

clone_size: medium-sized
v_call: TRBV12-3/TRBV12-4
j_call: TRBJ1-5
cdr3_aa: CASSLTGNSNQPQHF

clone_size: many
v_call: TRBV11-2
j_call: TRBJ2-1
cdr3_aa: CASSLVPVPGTNNEQFF

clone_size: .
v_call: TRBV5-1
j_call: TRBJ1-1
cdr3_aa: CASSFCGTLGENTEAFF

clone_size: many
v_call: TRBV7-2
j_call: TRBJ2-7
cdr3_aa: CASSFWGSDLYEQYF

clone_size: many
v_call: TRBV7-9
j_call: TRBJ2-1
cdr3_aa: CASSSIAGFSYNEQFF

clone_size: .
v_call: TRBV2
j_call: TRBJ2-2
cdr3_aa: CASSEASRGPNTGELFF

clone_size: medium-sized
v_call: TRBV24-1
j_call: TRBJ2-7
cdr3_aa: CAVGGYEQYF

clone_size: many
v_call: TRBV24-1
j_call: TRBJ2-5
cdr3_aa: CATSDFKSRTSGGHYQETQYF